This TCR beta chain was profiled in a study of cytomegalovirus exposure and HLA in healthy donors. Deletions cut 8 bases from V and 5 bases from J, with 18 bases between. Looked up from germline, CDR1 is LNHDA and CDR2 is SQIVND (reference sequence). CDR3 length: 14 amino acids. In the PCR, 60 Vbeta and 13 Jbeta primers were used. Assay used: immunoSEQ multiplex PCR; TCRdb lists only in-frame clones, some missing. Of 150,000 to 200,000 clones listed, 60% to 85% were seen once; the top ten hold about 1%. Findings of the study overall: It was reported that the classifier diagnosed cytomegalovirus status with high specificity and sensitivity in both the original and validation cohorts. With further analysis later on, most CMV-associated TCR beta chains appeared HLA-restricted.

As for this clone: Its cognate antigen is unknown.

The V gene is TRBV19, the J gene TRBJ2-5; possibly TRBD2 for D (7 bases). The sample comprised PBMCs. This receptor was taken from a woman in her 40s in good health and CMV-seronegative. The CDR3 spells CASQGRGRAETQYF. In DNA, the CDR3 is TGTGCCAGTCAGGGGAGGGGACGAGCGGAGACCCAGTACTTC.